This TCR beta chain was retrieved from a study of regulatory T cells in long-lasting Graves disease. The CDR3 totals 14 residues. V shed 5 bases, J shed 2 bases, and the junction held 4 bases outside the gene matches. CDR1 SGHAT and CDR2 FQNNGV come from the germline V gene. This clonotype was counted many times. The antigen remains unidentified. Researchers made TCR beta libraries by using iRepertoire HTBI primers and running Arm-PCR on CDR3 regions. TCRdb processed the multiplex PCR reads anew with MiXCR; each CDR3 protein has one entry. Of a few hundred thousand distinct CDR3 sequences in the sample, 12% were seen once. General study findings and limits: More public clonotypes were shared by persistent patients (2,741) than by new patients (approximately 990).

Time point in this sample: newly diagnosed GD, antithyroid drugs for less than 3 months. RNA isolated from PBMCs was used to make the TCR library. These data were also reused for a study on T cells in Graves' hyperthyroidism and ophthalmopathy. That study adds: Calling Graves' hyperthyroidism stable meant ophthalmopathy did not progress within 18 months. Lactation, pregnancy, other autoimmune disease or uncontrolled infection excluded patients. A first-round RT-PCR of the TCR CDR3 used the HTBI primer set.

V is TRBV11-2 and J is TRBJ1-2; 8 nucleotides align to TRBD1. This material consisted of peripheral blood mononuclear cells (PBMCs), taken at new diagnosis, from a patient treated with antithyroid drugs. This TCR derives from a woman aged 18-29 years with Graves disease. CDR3 protein: CASSPGTGNYGYTF. In DNA, the CDR3 is TGTGCCAGCAGCCCAGGGACAGGAAACTATGGCTACACCTTC.